The rows below give T cell receptor beta chains drawn from one sample of a study of T cell responses to AZD1222 COVID-19 vaccine. TCRdb's copy holds only in-frame clones and misses some; the assay was immunoSEQ multiplex PCR. This sample has tens of thousands of clones; 85% to 95% occur once, and the top ten carry roughly 4.3%. This material consisted of peripheral blood, taken on day 0 of MenACWY control vaccination. The receptors were gathered from an adult in good health. Each CDR3 is given with its conserved first and last residue. Each record gives: D gene, V gene, J gene, clone size, CDR3 length, CDR3 DNA, CDR3 protein. A D gene is named only where the DNA matches it firmly. Some rows mark clone size as missing; the rest say once, few, many or name a class of expanded clone.

.	TRBV7-9	TRBJ2-1	.	13	TGTGCCAGCAGCTTAGGGTTTGGGAGCCGAGCTTTCTTC	CASSLGFGSRAFF
.	TRBV2	TRBJ2-7	.	15	TGTGCCAGCAGTGAAGAGTGGACAGACTACTACGAGCAGTACTTC	CASSEEWTDYYEQYF
.	TRBV19	TRBJ1-5	.	15	TGTGCCAGTAGTATCACCCCCGACAGAACTCAGCCCCAGCATTTT	CASSITPDRTQPQHF
.	TRBV5-8	TRBJ2-1	.	13	TGTGCCAGCAGCTTGTCCAGACACAATGAGCAGTTCTTC	CASSLSRHNEQFF
TRBD2	TRBV10-3	TRBJ2-7	.	16	TGTGCCATCAGTGAGTCAACTAGCGGGAGTTGGTACGAGCAGTACTTC	CAISESTSGSWYEQYF
.	TRBV7-9	TRBJ1-6	.	15	TGTGCCAGCAGCTTAGCGTTAGGGGAAAATTCACCCCTCCACTTT	CASSLALGENSPLHF
TRBD1	TRBV7-2	TRBJ1-1	.	17	TGTGCCAGCAGCTTATTTGGGACAGGGTTTTTGAACACTGAAGCTTTCTTT	CASSLFGTGFLNTEAFF
.	TRBV6-5	TRBJ2-4	once	14	TGTGCCAGGAATTGGAGACTAGCCAAAAACATTCAGTACTTC	CARNWRLAKNIQYF
.	TRBV10-3	TRBJ2-1	.	14	TGTGCCATCAGTGATCTAACAGGGAGCAATGAGCAGTTCTTC	CAISDLTGSNEQFF
.	TRBV4-1	TRBJ2-7	.	16	TGCGCCAGCAGCCAAGAAGTGGCGTCTAGCTCCTACGAGCAGTACTTC	CASSQEVASSSYEQYF
.	TRBV7-6	TRBJ2-2	.	17	TGTGCCAGCACCGCTTCAACCGGGACACTAAACACCGGGGAGCTGTTTTTT	CASTASTGTLNTGELFF
.	TRBV14	TRBJ2-2	.	16	TGTGCCAGCAGCCAAGGAAGGAGGGTGAACACCGGGGAGCTGTTTTTT	CASSQGRRVNTGELFF
.	TRBV6-5	TRBJ2-1	once	16	TGTGCCAGCAGTTACTCATGGAGCGGGCTGTCTGGTGAGCAGTTCTTC	CASSYSWSGLSGEQFF
.	TRBV5-4	TRBJ2-2	.	16	TGTGCCAGCAGCCCCCCAATATTAACAGGGTCCGGGGAGCTGTTTTTT	CASSPPILTGSGELFF
.	TRBV28	TRBJ2-7	.	15	TGTGCCAGCAGTTTAATCCGGACGGACCCCTACGAGCAGTACTTC	CASSLIRTDPYEQYF
TRBD1	TRBV10-3	TRBJ1-3	once	16	TGTGCCATCAGCCGGGGACAGGGAGACTCTGGAAACACCATATATTTT	CAISRGQGDSGNTIYF
.	TRBV12-3/TRBV12-4	TRBJ1-5	.	13	TGTGCCAGCAGTCAAGAACCGTTGCAGCCCCAGCATTTT	CASSQEPLQPQHF